One sample yielded the 12 T cell receptor beta chains listed below, sequenced in a study of cytomegalovirus exposure and HLA in healthy donors. The PCR had 60 Vbeta and 13 Jbeta primers. The assay was immunoSEQ multiplex PCR, and TCRdb's table has in-frame clones only and misses some. This table holds nearly 300,000 clones, 86% found once. The specimen sequenced was PBMCs. The source of these receptors is a man aged 40-50 years in good health and CMV-seropositive.

J is TRBJ2-5 and V is TRBV6-1, with D possibly matching TRBD2 (7 bases). The CDR3 length is 14 residues. Germline CDR1 is MNHNS and CDR2 is SASEGT. V gave up 7 bases and J gave up 0 bases, with 12 bases separating them. This CDR3 is CASKKGGYQETQYF. The CDR3 DNA reads TGTGCCAGCAAAAAGGGGGGGTACCAAGAGACCCAGTACTTC.

The J gene is TRBJ2-2, the V gene TRBV7-9, with D perhaps TRBD1 (5 bases). The length of the CDR3 is 16 residues. V lost 1 base to trimming and J lost 0 bases, with 9 bases between them. The germline V gene encodes CDR1 SEHNR and CDR2 FQNEAQ (reference sequence). The DNA of the CDR3 is TGTGCCAGCAGCTTAGGGTTAGGGGCGAACACCGGGGAGCTGTTTTTT. Translation: CASSLGLGANTGELFF.

The V gene is TRBV6-5, the J gene TRBJ2-5; D gene ambiguous. The closer fit of TRBJ2-7 to the DNA end suggests the J call may be wrong. Looked up from germline, CDR1 is MNHEY and CDR2 is SVGAGI. There are 16 residues in the CDR3. The CDR3 sequence: CASSYSRSLSSYEQYF. The CDR3 DNA sequence: TGTGCCAGCAGTTACTCGAGGTCCTTGAGCTCCTACGAGCAGTACTTC.

This clone was seen once. J is TRBJ1-1 and V is TRBV19; D not resolved. The CDR3 totals 12 residues. Germline V gene lookup returns CDR1 LNHDA and CDR2 SQIVND (reference sequence). Trimming took 7 bases from V and 1 from J, leaving 7 bases between them. The chain's CDR3 is CASKEGNTEAFF. The CDR3 DNA reads TGTGCCAGTAAGGAGGGGAACACTGAAGCTTTCTTT.

V usage is TRBV18 and J usage is TRBJ1-1; 7 bases match TRBD1. Losses at the gene ends were 4 bases for V and 5 bases for J; bases not matched to a gene: 7. Germline V gene sequence: CDR1 KGHSH, CDR2 LQKENI. The CDR3 consists of 14 residues. The CDR3 DNA is TGTGCCAGCTCACGAAACAGGGGCGAGACTGAAGCTTTCTTT. Translating it yields CASSRNRGETEAFF.

This rearrangement joins TRBV15 to TRBJ2-7, with 9 nucleotides matching TRBD1. The trim removed 3 bases at V and 3 bases at J, leaving 9 bases unmatched. This CDR3 is built from 16 residues. CDR1 is LNHNV, CDR2 YYDKDF, per germline (reference sequence). The CDR3 DNA reads TGTGCCACCAGCAGGGGGGGAGGACAGGGGAACTACGAGCAGTACTTC. Protein: CATSRGGGQGNYEQYF.

V is TRBV9 and J is TRBJ2-7; 11 nucleotides match TRBD1. V shed 1 base and J 3 bases; nucleotides not matched to a gene: 3. Germline CDR1 SGDLS, CDR2 YYNGEE. This CDR3 has 15 residues. The chain's CDR3 is CASSVRTGGCYEQYF. The CDR3 region has the DNA TGTGCCAGCAGCGTAAGGACAGGGGGCTGCTACGAGCAGTACTTC. Full variable domain (missing parts from reference TRBV9 and TRBJ2-7): DSGVTQTPKHLITATGQRVTLRCSPRSGDLSVYWYQQSLDQGLQFLIQYYNGEERAKGNILERFSAQQFPDLHSELNLSSLELGDSALYFCASSVRTGGCYEQYFGPGTRLTVT.

The CDR3 protein is CASSYRDRGLYEQYF. CDR3 bases: TGTGCCAGTAGTTACCGGGACAGGGGGCTCTACGAGCAGTACTTC. The V call is TRBV19, the J call TRBJ2-5; TRBD1 agrees at 12 bases. The J call may be mistaken, given a closer DNA end match to TRBJ2-7. Germline CDR1 is LNHDA and CDR2 is SQIVND (reference sequence). The CDR3 runs 15 residues.

The V and J genes are TRBV9 and TRBJ2-7; TRBD1 matches at 8 bases. Germline CDR1 is SGDLS and CDR2 is YYNGEE. The CDR3 contains 14 residues. J was trimmed by 3 bases and V by 3 bases; bases with no gene match: 5. The CDR3 nucleotides are TGTGCCAGCAGCGACGGACAGGGAATCTACGAGCAGTACTTC. The encoded protein is CASSDGQGIYEQYF.

The chain has TRBV14 and TRBJ2-5; D is unclear. CDR3 length equals 14 residues. V lost 0 bases, J lost 6 bases, and 11 bases lay in between. CDR1 and CDR2 (germline): SGHDN, FVKESK. The CDR3 here is CASSQDTSSKTQYF. As DNA, the CDR3 is TGTGCCAGCAGCCAAGATACCAGTTCGAAGACCCAGTACTTC.

This sequence joins TRBV6-1 and TRBJ1-1; a possible D gene is TRBD1 (6 bases). Trimming cost V 7 bases and J 0 bases, with 9 bases left between them. Germline V gene sequence: CDR1 MNHNS, CDR2 SASEGT. The CDR3 covers 13 residues. CDR3 sequence reads: CASKWGLNTEAFF. CDR3 DNA: TGTGCCAGCAAATGGGGGCTGAACACTGAAGCTTTCTTT.

This rearrangement joins TRBV6-1 to TRBJ2-1; 10 bases fit TRBD2. Germline V lookup: CDR1 MNHNS, CDR2 SASEGT. The CDR3 is 16 amino acids. Losses at the gene ends were 3 bases for V and 4 bases for J; bases not matched to a gene: 6. The CDR3 sequence: CASSEGWTSGYNEQFF. DNA for the CDR3: TGTGCCAGCAGTGAGGGTTGGACTAGCGGTTACAATGAGCAGTTCTTC.